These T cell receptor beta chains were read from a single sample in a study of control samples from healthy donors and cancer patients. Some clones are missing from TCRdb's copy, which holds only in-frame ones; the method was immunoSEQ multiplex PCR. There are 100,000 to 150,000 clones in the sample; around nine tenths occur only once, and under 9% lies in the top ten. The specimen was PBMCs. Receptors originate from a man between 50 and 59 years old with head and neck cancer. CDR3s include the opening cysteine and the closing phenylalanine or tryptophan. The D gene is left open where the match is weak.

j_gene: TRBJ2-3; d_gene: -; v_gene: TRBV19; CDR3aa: CASRVGGLTDTQYF; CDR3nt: TGTGCCAGTAGGGTCGGGGGTCTCACAGATACGCAGTATTTT
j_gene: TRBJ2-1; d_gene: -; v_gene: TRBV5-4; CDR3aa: CASSLGQDYNEQFF; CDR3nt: TGTGCCAGCAGCTTGGGACAGGACTACAATGAGCAGTTCTTC
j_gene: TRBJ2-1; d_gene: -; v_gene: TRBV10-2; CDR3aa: CASSGTPSVQFF; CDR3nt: TGCGCCAGCTCCGGGACTCCTTCAGTGCAGTTCTTC
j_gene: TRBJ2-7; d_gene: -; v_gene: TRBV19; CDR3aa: CASSIKGIGAYEQYF; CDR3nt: TGTGCCAGTAGTATTAAAGGAATAGGGGCCTACGAGCAGTACTTC
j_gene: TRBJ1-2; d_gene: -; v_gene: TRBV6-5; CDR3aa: CASSYRGRADYGYTF; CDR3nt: TGTGCCAGCAGTTACCGCGGCAGGGCGGACTATGGCTACACCTTC
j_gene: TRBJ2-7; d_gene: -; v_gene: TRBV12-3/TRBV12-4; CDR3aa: CASSPFAYEQYF; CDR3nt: TGTGCCAGCAGTCCGTTTGCCTACGAGCAGTACTTC
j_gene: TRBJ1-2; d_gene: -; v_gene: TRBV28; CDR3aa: CASSLGNYGYTF; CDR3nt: TGTGCCAGCAGTTTGGGGAACTATGGCTACACCTTC
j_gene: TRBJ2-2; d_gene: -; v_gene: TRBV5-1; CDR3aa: CASSGQVAQINTGELFF; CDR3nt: TGCGCCAGCAGCGGTCAGGTTGCACAAATCAACACCGGGGAGCTGTTTTTT
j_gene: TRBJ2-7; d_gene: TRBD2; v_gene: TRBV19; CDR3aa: CASSDRTSGRNKEQYF; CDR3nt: TGTGCCAGTAGTGACCGGACTAGCGGGAGGAATAAGGAGCAGTACTTC
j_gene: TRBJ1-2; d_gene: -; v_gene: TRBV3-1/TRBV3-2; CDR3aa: CASSYGGASLGYTF; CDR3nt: TGTGCCAGCAGCTACGGGGGGGCTTCTTTAGGCTACACCTTC
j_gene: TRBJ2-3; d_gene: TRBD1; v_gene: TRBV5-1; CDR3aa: CASSPALGQSTDTQYF; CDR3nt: TGCGCCAGCAGCCCGGCCCTGGGACAGAGCACAGATACGCAGTATTTT